Sequencing of this T cell receptor beta chain was carried out in a study of T cells in narcolepsy. Measured with immunoSEQ multiplex PCR; TCRdb has only the in-frame clones, and not every one. This table holds approximately 25,000 clones, 80% to 90% found once. There are 17 residues in the CDR3. Looked up from germline, CDR1 is LGHNT and CDR2 is FRNRAP. V lost 7 bases to trimming and J lost 1 base, with 23 bases between them. Study-wide findings and caveats: Autoreactive HCRT-specific and TRIB2-specific clonotypes were marked in same-patient CSF-versus-blood CD4+ comparisons. Blood of same and different patients, but not healthy controls, reportedly held recurring autoreactive clonotypes.

Comments on this clone: Antigen unknown.

Input material: CD45RA- memory CD4+ T cells from PBMCs. This receptor was identified in a human donor with narcolepsy. The V gene is TRBV12-5, the J gene TRBJ2-7; D is ambiguous. For the CDR3, the DNA is TGTGCTAGTGCCCCCGAGAGTGGATACAGCAAATCCTACGAGCAGTACTTC. Protein product: CASAPESGYSKSYEQYF. The full variable domain, rest sourced from reference TRBV12-5 and TRBJ2-7, is DARVTQTPRHKVTEMGQEVTMRCQPILGHNTVFWYRQTMMQGLELLAYFRNRAPLDDSGMPKDRFSAEMPDATLATLKIQPSEPRDSAVYFCASAPESGYSKSYEQYFGPGTRLTVT.